This record covers a single T cell receptor (beta chain). This entry belongs to a study of blood T cell repertoires in COVID-19. Study background: The study drew acute and convalescent COVID-19 samples from the United States, Italy and Spain. T cells, B-cell-depleted T cells, or PBMCs supplied cDNA or gDNA.

In the original analysis: Nucleated cell number was recorded as an estimate derived from reference gene primer amplification. TCRdb's table, derived via immunoSEQ multiplex PCR, lists solely in-frame clones and lacks some. V, J and clone size were drawn from that table, and D and trimming were deduced from the DNA. Among roughly 30,000 clones listed, around four fifths were seen once. CDR1 MNHEY and CDR2 SMNVEV come from the germline V gene (reference sequence). The CDR3 spans 14 residues. The V end was cut by 3 bases, the J end by 6 bases, with 14 bases between. The source is a man in his 70s with acute or convalescent COVID-19. V is TRBV27 and J is TRBJ1-1; tentatively, D is TRBD1 (5 bases). The sequenced material came from peripheral blood. The CDR3 protein is CASSFMASRAEAFF. In DNA form, the CDR3 reads TGTGCCAGCAGTTTCATGGCGTCCAGGGCTGAAGCTTTCTTT.